The entry below describes one T cell receptor (beta chain). Its antigen remains unidentified. No base quality information exists; no much larger clone differs at one position. The data were obtained in a study of shared clonotypes between healthy human individuals (dated by TCRdb to the early 2020s). Broadly, across the study: The cohort included three men and a couple of women between 18 and 49 years of age. For each donor, CD4 naive and CD4 memory were each run on three plates, CD8 naive on two plates, and CD8 memory on one plate. Blood TCR repertoires of a handful of healthy adults were deeply sequenced to estimate repertoire size and the extent of clonotype sharing between individuals. Libraries were prepared and TCR repertoires were sequenced by different laboratories using diverse techniques, in order to increase sequencing depth and limit assay-specific biases. Each donor's leukapheresis produced roughly between roughly 0.85 and 10 billion PBMCs. Results the study describes overall, beyond this receptor: Sharing across a handful of donors was observed for 4.5% to 6.5% of naive CD4, 3% to 4% of naive CD8, 2% to 2.5% of memory CD4, and over 0.3% of memory CD8 clonotypes. Pairwise subsampling indicated that sequencing depth was expected to affect the degree of clonotype sharing among donors. Estimated clonotype richness was generally larger for naive than for memory subsets. Because the study included only a small number of donors, the genetic and exposure-history diversity represented was limited. Higher generation probabilities were observed for clonotypes shared by all four sorted-subset donors than for non-shared clonotypes. Incomplete sequencing was indicated by rarefaction of sorted-subset datasets, despite the large sequencing depth. Sampling was restricted to blood, and TCR repertoires in tissues likely differ from the TCR repertoires found in blood.

Deletion took 1 base off V and 0 bases off J, with a span of 16 bases between the germline ends. CDR1 and CDR2, per the germline V gene (reference sequence), are LNHDA and SQIVND. Counted from cysteine to phenylalanine, this CDR3 has 18 amino acids. The read is trimmed to its CDR3 DNA, 54 bases read in frame from base 1. Donors were healthy HIV-negative adults with no recently reported acute infections or vaccinations. Every donor was a Caucasian adult living in Nashville, Tennessee, USA. CD4+ T cells were enriched through magnetic negative selection, after which naive cells were positively selected on CD45RA and the remaining negative fraction served as the memory subset. After blood collection by leukapheresis, PBMCs were isolated using Ficoll-Histopaque density gradient centrifugation and then cryopreserved in the vapor phase of liquid nitrogen. Purity and quantity of every magnetically sorted T cell population were checked by analytical flow cytometry. Genomic DNA was isolated from each sorted fraction and quantified by UV absorbance on a Nanodrop 2000c.

TCR CDR3 regions were amplified from genomic DNA by multiplex PCR using the deep immunoSEQ assay. For each cell subset, the extracted genomic DNA was distributed evenly across all wells of several immunoSEQ 96-well plates, and each plate served as one replicate. For sorted subsets, each replicate PCR was loaded with approximately 190 ng genomic DNA, equivalent to about 30,000 T cell genomes. Purified libraries were measured with a Qubit 3.0 fluorometer, size-checked on a Bioanalyzer 2100, and measured again with the KAPA Library Quantification kit. Each immunoSEQ 96-well plate was sequenced on its own single-read 150-cycle Illumina NextSeq 550 flow cell. The source study handled its data this way. The immunoSEQ output contained only junctional sequences without quality scores, so filtering could not match that applied to full-length reads. To assign V/J genes and CDR3, sequences were annotated using PyIR, a Python wrapper for IgBLAST v1.9, with IMGT germline references. Any read was removed if the V/J assignment was weak (E-value above 1e-6), the CDR3 was missing, or the read contained stop codons, out-of-frame junctions, or ambiguous translated residues. V3J clonotypes were defined as sequences sharing an identical inferred V gene, J gene, and CDR3 amino acid sequence. Percentage overlap between repertoires was computed as shared unique clonotypes divided by the size of the smaller repertoire. RTK rarefaction, the Chao1 estimator, and Recon v2.1 estimates of unobserved clonotypes were used to assess repertoire richness. OLGA was used to compute generation probabilities for all TCRbeta clonotypes that the gDNA method yielded from a handful of donors. The table comes from immuneACCESS by way of TCRdb, which keeps in-frame sequences with V and J called. Part of the clones is missing from these tables; in studies checked, under half for an unresolved V gene and the rest for unknown reasons. V, J and clone size derive from that table, while D and trimming were established from the DNA sequence. The table for this sample lists about 1 million clones; under 80% of them were counted only once. Clones ranked in the top ten supply around 1.5% of the sample.

This chain joins TRBV19 to TRBJ1-5, and possibly TRBD1, on 5 matching bases. The sample taken for sequencing was memory CD4+ T cells sorted from blood. Reading the label with the study, this specimen's cell subset or site is: CD45RA-negative fraction. This clonotype originated in a man in his late teens or twenties in good health. The CDR3 in this case is CASSIATGTYYSNQPQHF. The nucleotide sequence reads as follows: TGTGCCAGTAGTATAGCCACAGGCACCTATTATAGCAATCAGCCCCAGCATTTT.